This T cell receptor beta chain was captured in a study of cytomegalovirus exposure and HLA in healthy donors. V lost 1 base, J lost 1 base, and 19 bases stayed unmatched. Germline V lookup: CDR1 LNHDA, CDR2 SQIVND (reference sequence). The CDR3 is 20 residues long. The table came from immunoSEQ multiplex PCR; TCRdb's copy has only in-frame clones and leaves some out. The sample lists 150,000 to 200,000 clones, roughly four fifths seen once, with roughly 2.8% in the top ten. The chain joins TRBV19 to TRBJ2-7; 7 bases line up with TRBD1. The sequencing sample was made of PBMCs. The sequence was collected from a woman between 18 and 30 years old in good health and CMV-seropositive. The CDR3 DNA sequence: TGTGCCAGTAGTATAGGACCCCTAAAATGGGGACAGAAGGTTTCCTACGAGCAGTACTTC. Residues: CASSIGPLKWGQKVSYEQYF.